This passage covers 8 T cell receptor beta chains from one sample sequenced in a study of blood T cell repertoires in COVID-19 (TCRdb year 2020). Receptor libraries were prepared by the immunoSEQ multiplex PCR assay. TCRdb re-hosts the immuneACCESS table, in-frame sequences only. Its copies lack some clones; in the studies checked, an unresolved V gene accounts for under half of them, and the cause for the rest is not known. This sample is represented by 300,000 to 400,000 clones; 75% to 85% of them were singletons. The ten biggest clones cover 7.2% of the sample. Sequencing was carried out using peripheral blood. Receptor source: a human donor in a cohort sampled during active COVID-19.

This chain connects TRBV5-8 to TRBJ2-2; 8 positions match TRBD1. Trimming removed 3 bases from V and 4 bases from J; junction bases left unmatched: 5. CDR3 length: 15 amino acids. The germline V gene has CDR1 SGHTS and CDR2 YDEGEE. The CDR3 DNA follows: TGTGCCAGCAGCTACGGACAGGGACTCACCGGGGAGCTGTTTTTT. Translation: CASSYGQGLTGELFF.

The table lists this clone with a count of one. The CDR3 protein is CASGLGPRDRSPLHF. For the CDR3, the DNA is TGTGCTAGTGGTTTAGGTCCCAGGGATCGTTCACCCCTCCACTTT. The chain combines TRBV12-5 with TRBJ1-6; tentative D call: TRBD1 (5 bases). This CDR3 spans 15 amino acids. Trimming left V 3 bases short and J 9 bases short, with 15 bases between. Germline-derived CDR1 and CDR2 are LGHNT and FRNRAP. The full variable domain, completed using reference TRBV12-5 and TRBJ1-6, is DARVTQTPRHKVTEMGQEVTMRCQPILGHNTVFWYRQTMMQGLELLAYFRNRAPLDDSGMPKDRFSAEMPDATLATLKIQPSEPRDSAVYFCASGLGPRDRSPLHFGNGTRLTVT.

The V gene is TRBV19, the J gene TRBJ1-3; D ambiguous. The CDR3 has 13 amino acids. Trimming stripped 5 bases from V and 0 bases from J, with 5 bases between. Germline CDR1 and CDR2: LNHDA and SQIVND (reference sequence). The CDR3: CASSYSSGNTIYF. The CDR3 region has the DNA TGTGCCAGTAGTTATAGCTCTGGAAACACCATATATTTT. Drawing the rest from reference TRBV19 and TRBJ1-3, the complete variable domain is DGGITQSPKYLFRKEGQNVTLSCEQNLNHDAMYWYRQDPGQGLRLIYYSQIVNDFQKGDIAEGYSVSREKKESFPLTVTSAQKNPTAFYLCASSYSSGNTIYFGEGSWLTVV.

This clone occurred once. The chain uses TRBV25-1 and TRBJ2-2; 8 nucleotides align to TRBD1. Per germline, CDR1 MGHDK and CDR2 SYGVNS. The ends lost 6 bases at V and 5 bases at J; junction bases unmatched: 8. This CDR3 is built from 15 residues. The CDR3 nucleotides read TGTGCCAGCAGCCAGACAGGGGCGCGGACCGGGGAGCTGTTTTTT. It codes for CASSQTGARTGELFF.

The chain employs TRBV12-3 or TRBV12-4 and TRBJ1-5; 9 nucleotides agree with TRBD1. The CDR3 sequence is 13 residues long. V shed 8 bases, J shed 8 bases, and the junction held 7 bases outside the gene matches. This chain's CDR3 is CASRDRAGEPQHF. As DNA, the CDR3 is TGTGCCAGCCGGGACAGGGCCGGGGAGCCCCAGCATTTT.

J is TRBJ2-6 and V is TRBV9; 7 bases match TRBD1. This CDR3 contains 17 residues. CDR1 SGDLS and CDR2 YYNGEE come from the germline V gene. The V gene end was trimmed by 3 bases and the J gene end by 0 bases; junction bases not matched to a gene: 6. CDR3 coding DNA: TGTGCCAGCAGCGCGACAGGGTTTAACTCTGGGGCCAACGTCCTGACTTTC. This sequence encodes CASSATGFNSGANVLTF.

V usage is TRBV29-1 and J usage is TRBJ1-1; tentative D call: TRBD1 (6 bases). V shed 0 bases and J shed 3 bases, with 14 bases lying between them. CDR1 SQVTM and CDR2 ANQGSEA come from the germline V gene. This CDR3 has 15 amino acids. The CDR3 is CSVEDPGRGDTEAFF. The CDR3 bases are TGCAGCGTTGAAGATCCTGGCAGGGGAGACACTGAAGCTTTCTTT.

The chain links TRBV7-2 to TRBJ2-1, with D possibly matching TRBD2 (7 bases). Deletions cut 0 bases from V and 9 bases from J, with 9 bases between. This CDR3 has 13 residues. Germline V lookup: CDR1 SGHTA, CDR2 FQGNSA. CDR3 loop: CASSLAGGLEQFF. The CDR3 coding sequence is TGTGCCAGCAGCTTAGCGGGGGGGCTTGAGCAGTTCTTC.